The clone carrying this T cell receptor (beta chain) has a handful of counts. No antigen is known for it. These data come from a study of shared clonotypes between healthy human individuals. Study-level background: A couple of female and a few male donors aged 18 to 49 were enrolled. Study outcomes and limitations: Though the depth was large, rarefaction showed that sorted-subset sequencing was incomplete.

Here immunoSEQ multiplex PCR was the method, and the copy in TCRdb shows in-frame clones only, minus some. The sample records 850,000 to 1,200,000 clones, roughly 80% being singletons. The specimen sequenced was memory CD4+ T cells sorted from blood. Subset: CD45RA-negative fraction. The origin of this receptor is a young man in good health.

The CDR3 DNA reads TGTGCCACCTTACAGGGGCTGAACACTGAAGCTTTCTTT. Amino acid sequence: CATLQGLNTEAFF. V usage is TRBV2 and J usage is TRBJ1-1, with TRBD1 identical over 7 bases. Germline trimming cut 10 bases from V and 0 bases from J; bases unmatched to any gene: 5. Germline V gene data show CDR1 as SNHLY and CDR2 as FYNNEI. CDR3 length: 13 residues.